The text below deals with one T cell receptor (beta chain). The antigen is not known. This sample was taken from a study of cytomegalovirus exposure and HLA in healthy donors. General study points: In vitro, three CMV-associated chains proved specific for CMV antigens. Later analysis identified a missense DCLRE1C variant that was linked to TCR beta V- and J-gene trimming.

CDR1 is MNHEY and CDR2 is SMNVEV in the germline V gene (reference sequence). V gave up 2 bases and J gave up 2 bases; unmatched junction bases: 2. The CDR3 covers 14 residues. Amplification used 60 Vbeta primers and 13 Jbeta primers. Authors' methods: Per a later analysis, the number of unique TCR beta chains was approximately 80 million, of which 9 million to 14 million were shared. Some clones are missing from TCRdb's copy, which holds only in-frame ones; the method was immunoSEQ multiplex PCR. V, J and clone size were drawn from that table, and D and trimming were deduced from the DNA. The sample holds some 200,000 clones; 80% are singletons and the top ten take under 0.85%.

This chain uses TRBV27 with TRBJ2-7; 8 bases agree with TRBD2. The sample consisted of PBMCs. The TCR was taken from a boy between 5 and 17 years old in good health and CMV-seronegative. The CDR3, as DNA: TGTGCCAGCAGTTTAAGCGGGGGCCCCTACGAGCAGTACTTC. Its translation: CASSLSGGPYEQYF.